The 9 T cell receptor beta chains below were found in one sample sequenced in a study of blood T cell repertoires in COVID-19. Profiled with immunoSEQ multiplex PCR; TCRdb holds only in-frame clones, not every one. The sample includes around 170,000 clones, roughly 90% of them seen just once. The material sequenced was peripheral blood. Receptors originate from a man between 60 and 70 years old with acute or convalescent COVID-19.

This chain uses TRBV5-1 with TRBJ1-1; no firm D call. CDR3 length equals 13 residues. The germline V gene has CDR1 SGHRS and CDR2 YFSETQ. V lost 6 bases and J 1 base, leaving 10 bases between the germline ends. CDR3 region: CASMLGRNTEAFF. The CDR3 bases are TGCGCCAGCATGTTAGGGAGGAACACTGAAGCTTTCTTT.

The chain employs TRBV12-5 and TRBJ1-6; D gene ambiguous. There are 14 residues in the CDR3. The V gene's germline CDR1 is LGHNT and CDR2 FRNRAP. The V end was cut by 4 bases, the J end by 9 bases, with 13 bases between. This CDR3 is CASGYGEGFSPLHF. As DNA, the CDR3 is TGTGCTAGTGGTTACGGGGAAGGTTTTTCACCCCTCCACTTT. The complete variable domain, with remaining parts taken from reference TRBV12-5 and TRBJ1-6, reads DARVTQTPRHKVTEMGQEVTMRCQPILGHNTVFWYRQTMMQGLELLAYFRNRAPLDDSGMPKDRFSAEMPDATLATLKIQPSEPRDSAVYFCASGYGEGFSPLHFGNGTRLTVT.

The chain joins TRBV13 to TRBJ1-1; 8 bases map to TRBD1. This CDR3 has 13 amino acids. Germline CDR1 is PRHDT and CDR2 is FYEKMQ (reference sequence). The V segment lost 4 bases and the J segment 5 bases; nucleotides outside the gene matches: 3. CDR3 in amino acids: CASSWTGRTEAFF. For the CDR3, the DNA is TGTGCCAGCAGCTGGACAGGGAGGACTGAAGCTTTCTTT.

The rearrangement uses TRBV5-1 and TRBJ1-3, with unresolved D. Germline V gene sequence: CDR1 SGHRS, CDR2 YFSETQ. With 0 bases removed from V and 0 bases from J, the gap between germline ends came to 7 bases. This CDR3 has 15 residues. The DNA for the CDR3 is TGCGCCAGCAGCTTGGACAGTGGCTCTGGAAACACCATATATTTT. Its translation: CASSLDSGSGNTIYF.

The chain carries TRBV6-5 and TRBJ1-1; 7 bases align to TRBD1. CDR3 length: 14 amino acids. Germline V gene data show CDR1 as MNHEY and CDR2 as SVGAGI. Trimming cost V 5 bases and J 6 bases; bases outside gene matches: 9. CDR3 in DNA: TGTGCCAGCAGTCAAAGACAAGGGGGCCCTGAAGCTTTCTTT. Translated: CASSQRQGGPEAFF.

The CDR3 DNA follows: TGTGCCAGCAGCCCCCCCGGGACAGGGATTGAGCAGTTCTTC. Encoded protein: CASSPPGTGIEQFF. The chain uses TRBV3-1 (or the pseudogene TRBV3-2) and TRBJ2-1; TRBD1 matches at 9 bases. The CDR3 has 14 residues. CDR1 and CDR2 (germline): LGHDT, YNNKEL (reference sequence). With 4 bases clipped from V and 9 bases from J, the junction kept 7 bases outside the gene matches.

This chain uses TRBV7-2 with TRBJ2-1; 7 bases agree with TRBD1. The germline gives CDR1 SGHTA, CDR2 FQGNSA. The CDR3 has 15 amino acids. After removal of 7 bases from V and 5 bases from J, the junction contained 11 bases not matched to a gene. CDR3 amino acids: CASTRQGVLNNEQFF. The CDR3, as DNA: TGTGCCAGCACCCGACAGGGTGTCTTAAACAATGAGCAGTTCTTC.

The gene calls are TRBV13 and TRBJ2-1; a possible D gene is TRBD1 (5 bases). Germline V gene data show CDR1 as PRHDT and CDR2 as FYEKMQ (reference sequence). CDR3 size: 14 residues. Deletions cut 5 bases from V and 0 bases from J, with 8 bases between. CDR3 residues: CASSIQVSYNEQFF. The CDR3 DNA reads TGTGCCAGCAGCATACAGGTCTCCTACAATGAGCAGTTCTTC.

The chain carries TRBV13 and TRBJ2-1, with D unclear. The length of the CDR3 is 16 residues. The V end was cut by 5 bases, the J end by 2 bases, with 16 bases between. Germline V gene lookup returns CDR1 PRHDT and CDR2 FYEKMQ (reference sequence). Here the CDR3 DNA reads TGTGCCAGCAGCCCTCCTCTCGGAGTTGCCTACAATGAGCAGTTCTTC. Its translation: CASSPPLGVAYNEQFF.